The clone carrying this T cell receptor (beta chain) has more than one count but fewer than ten. As originally analysed: Nucleated cell counts were estimated from reference gene primer amplification. TCRdb's copy holds only in-frame clones and misses some; the assay was immunoSEQ multiplex PCR. The DNA was the basis for D and trimming; V, J and clone size are from that table. The table includes more than 120,000 clones, approximately 90% detected once. The CDR3 runs to 15 residues. Germline V gene data show CDR1 as LNHDA and CDR2 as SQIVND (reference sequence). The V and J ends lost 4 bases and 4 bases, in that order; junction bases with no gene match: 6. The source of the sample is a study of blood T cell repertoires in COVID-19. Study information: Sites in the United States, Italy and Spain provided acute and convalescent COVID-19 samples. T cells, B-cell-depleted T cells, or PBMCs supplied cDNA or gDNA.

The sample was peripheral blood. The chain employs TRBV19 and TRBJ1-4; TRBD1 aligns across 7 bases. The clonotype comes from a human donor in a cohort sampled during active COVID-19. Here the CDR3 reads CASSTTGTVNEKLFF. In DNA, the CDR3 is TGTGCCAGTAGTACCACAGGGACAGTTAATGAAAAACTGTTTTTT.